Listed below are T cell receptor beta chains from one sample, sequenced in a study of shared clonotypes between healthy human individuals. Profiled with immunoSEQ multiplex PCR; TCRdb holds only in-frame clones, not every one. The sample includes some 1 million clones, approximately 68% of them seen just once. Specimen: memory CD4+ T cells sorted from blood. These receptors all stem from a man younger than 35 in good health. Each CDR3 is given with its conserved first and last residue. A D gene is named only where the DNA matches it firmly. Size tells how often a clone was seen (once, few, many) or the class of an expanded clone, and some rows leave it out.

- - TRBJ2-1 TRBV7-2 TGTGCCAGCAGCGAGGGGAGAGTGATAAGTGGTGAGCAGTTCTTC CASSEGRVISGEQFF
once - TRBJ2-5 TRBV6-1 TGTGCCAGCACCCCGTTTGCAGTCCAAGAGACCCAGTACTTC CASTPFAVQETQYF
few TRBD1 TRBJ1-5 TRBV4-1 TGCGCCAGCAGCCAAACAGGGGAGGGAAGCAATCAGCCCCAGCATTTT CASSQTGEGSNQPQHF
- - TRBJ1-6 TRBV9 TGTGCCAGCAGCGTAGGGGGAGGGGGTAATTCACCCCTCCACTTT CASSVGGGGNSPLHF
once - TRBJ1-1 TRBV2 TGTGCCACCAGGGAGAGTTATTTGGATATGGGGACTGAAGCTTTCTTT CATRESYLDMGTEAFF
- TRBD1 TRBJ1-1 TRBV4-3 TGCGCCAGCAGCCATAGGCTGACAGGGGCCACTGAAGCTTTCTTT CASSHRLTGATEAFF
- - TRBJ1-5 TRBV2 TGTGCCAGCAGTGGTCTGGGGGCTGGAGGGGTAAATCAGCCCCAGCATTTT CASSGLGAGGVNQPQHF
- - TRBJ2-5 TRBV11-2 TGTGCCAGCAGCTTAGACACAGCCCAAGAGACCCAGTACTTC CASSLDTAQETQYF
- - TRBJ2-5 TRBV6-5 TGTGCCAGCAGTTACTCCGGCGCTAAGCGGCAAGAGACCCAGTACTTC CASSYSGAKRQETQYF
- TRBD1 TRBJ1-4 TRBV13 TGTGCCAGCAGCTCAGGACAGGGGACTAATGAAAAACTGTTTTTT CASSSGQGTNEKLFF
- TRBD1 TRBJ1-2 TRBV19 TGTGCGTCAACAGGGGGCGCGGATGGCTACACCTTC CASTGGADGYTF
- - TRBJ2-7 TRBV5-1 TGCGCCAGCCCCCCGCGGGGTTCTGGCTACGAGCAGTACTTC CASPPRGSGYEQYF
- TRBD2 TRBJ2-2 TRBV27 TGTGCCAGCAGTTGGCGGGGGGACACCGGGGAGCTGTTTTTT CASSWRGDTGELFF
- - TRBJ2-6 TRBV5-4 TGTGCCAGCAGCATACGGACAGACTCTGGGGCCAACGTCCTGACTTTC CASSIRTDSGANVLTF
once - TRBJ2-1 TRBV5-1 TGCGCCAGCAGCTTAACCACACCGCCTAATGAGCAGTTCTTC CASSLTTPPNEQFF
- TRBD1 TRBJ2-7 TRBV5-1 TGCGCCAGCAGCTACACCGGGACAGGGCCCTACGAGCAGTACTTC CASSYTGTGPYEQYF
- - TRBJ2-7 TRBV13 TGTGCCAGCAGCCGAAGATCCGTGGGCGAGCAGTACTTC CASSRRSVGEQYF
few TRBD1 TRBJ2-5 TRBV7-3 TGTGCCAGCAGCCGGGGACAGGAAGAGACCCAGTACTTC CASSRGQEETQYF